The 21 T cell receptor beta chains reported below all come from one sample, sequenced in a study of beta chain features in type 1 diabetes. Expressed TCRB transcripts were sequenced, since all the RNA that had been isolated was reverse transcribed. Assay used: immunoSEQ multiplex PCR; TCRdb lists only in-frame clones, some missing. The sample lists around 320,000 clones, 13% to 15% occurring once. Sequencing used central memory CD4+ T cells from blood. Receptors originate from a young man in good health.

In its sample, this clone was seen a few times. The rearrangement links TRBV4-2 to TRBJ1-5; 9 bases fit TRBD1. V dropped 0 bases and J dropped 9; count of bases not matched to a gene: 9. CDR1 is LGHNA, CDR2 YNFKEQ, per germline. CDR3 length equals 16 residues. CDR3 nucleotide sequence: TGTGCCAGCAGCCAAGATCAGGGACAGGGTGGTGGGCCCCAGCATTTT. It encodes CASSQDQGQGGGPQHF.

This clone occurred a few times. The chain is built from TRBV30 and TRBJ2-7; TRBD2 might be the D (6 bases). CDR1 and CDR2 (germline): GTSNPN, SVGIG (reference sequence). Trimming stripped 0 bases from V and 6 bases from J, with 6 bases between. The CDR3 is 11 amino acids. The CDR3 sequence: CAWSVGGEQYV. DNA of the CDR3: TGTGCCTGGAGTGTCGGGGGCGAGCAGTACGTC.

This clone occurred a few times. The V call is TRBV19, the J call TRBJ1-5; possibly TRBD1 for D (5 bases). Deletions cut 2 bases from V and 1 base from J, with 15 bases between. Germline V CDR1 and CDR2: LNHDA, SQIVND (reference sequence). The CDR3 loop spans 17 amino acids. In nucleotides, the CDR3 is TGTGCCAGTAGTATACGGGGCGGATGGCGGAGCAATCAGCCCCAGCATTTT. Its translation: CASSIRGGWRSNQPQHF.

V and J are TRBV6-1 and TRBJ1-2; TRBD1 matches at 8 bases. The V segment lost 10 bases and the J segment 8 bases; nucleotides outside the gene matches: 15. The germline V gene has CDR1 MNHNS and CDR2 SASEGT. The CDR3 contains 14 residues. CDR3 sequence reads: CATEKTGTGGGYTF. The CDR3 bases are TGTGCCACGGAAAAGACCGGGACAGGAGGCGGCTACACCTTC.

The chain employs TRBV29-1 and TRBJ2-3, with D hard to call. Per the germline V gene, CDR1 is SQVTM and CDR2 is ANQGSEA. The CDR3 covers 16 residues. Trimming stripped 1 base from V and 4 bases from J, with 18 bases between. CDR3 amino acids: CSVEALTGYSPDTQYF. The CDR3 DNA is TGCAGCGTTGAAGCTCTAACCGGATATTCTCCAGATACGCAGTATTTT.

This chain connects TRBV7-9 to TRBJ1-4, with 10 bases lining up with TRBD1. Germline V gene sequence: CDR1 SEHNR, CDR2 FQNEAQ (reference sequence). The CDR3 extends over 16 amino acids. V lost 4 bases, J lost 4 bases, and 6 bases stayed unmatched. The CDR3 DNA is TGTGCCAGCAGCTCCGCGGGGACAGGGGTTAATGAAAAACTGTTTTTT. Translation: CASSSAGTGVNEKLFF.

This chain links TRBV2 with TRBJ1-2; TRBD1 might be the D (6 bases). Germline V lookup: CDR1 SNHLY, CDR2 FYNNEI. V was shortened by 3 bases and J by 5 bases, with 13 bases between the two germline ends. This CDR3 spans 14 amino acids. CDR3 amino acids: CASSEARTEYGYTF. In DNA, the CDR3 is TGTGCCAGCAGTGAGGCCCGGACAGAGTATGGCTACACCTTC.

Written as DNA, the CDR3 is TGTGCCAGCAGCCTCGACGGGGGGCGGGGCTACACCTTC. Encoded protein: CASSLDGGRGYTF. V gene TRBV7-2 combines with J gene TRBJ1-2, with D possibly matching TRBD1 (6 bases). V was shortened by 5 bases and J by 8 bases, with 15 bases between the two germline ends. In germline, CDR1 is SGHTA, CDR2 FQGNSA. This CDR3 comprises 13 residues.

The chain recombines TRBV7-7 with TRBJ2-4; 7 bases map to TRBD1. Unmatched junction bases numbered 11, after V lost 5 bases and J lost 16 bases. The CDR3 is made up of 12 amino acids. Looked up from germline, CDR1 is SSHAT and CDR2 is FNYEAQ (reference sequence). The DNA of the CDR3 is TGTGCCAGCAGCACCCCGGGACAGTCGATATACTTC. This encodes CASSTPGQSIYF.

The chain has TRBV6-5 and TRBJ2-7, with 11 bases matching TRBD2. The germline V gene encodes CDR1 MNHEY and CDR2 SVGAGI. The CDR3 length is 14 residues. J was trimmed by 1 base and V by 6 bases; bases with no gene match: 2. The CDR3 coding sequence is TGTGCCAGCAGCTGGACTAGCGGGTCCTACGAGCAGTACGTC. Translated, it gives CASSWTSGSYEQYV.

This clone occurred a few times. The rearrangement links TRBV27 to TRBJ1-6; 7 bases are a match to TRBD1. Per germline, CDR1 MNHEY and CDR2 SMNVEV (reference sequence). Trimming took 3 bases from V and 3 from J; bases not matched to a gene: 2. The CDR3 runs to 15 residues. CDR3 loop: CASSFAGGYNSPLHF. In DNA, the CDR3 is TGTGCCAGCAGTTTTGCAGGGGGCTATAATTCACCCCTCCACTTT.

This chain joins TRBV7-8 and TRBJ1-5; unclear D gene. CDR1 is SGHVS and CDR2 is FQNEAQ in the germline V gene. The V gene lost 0 bases and the J gene lost 0 bases, with 6 bases spanning the gap. The CDR3 length is 15 residues. CDR3 in DNA: TGTGCCAGCAGCTTAGCGGTGAATAGCAATCAGCCCCAGCATTTT. It is translated as CASSLAVNSNQPQHF. Based on the CDR3 plus reference TRBV7-8 and TRBJ1-5, the full variable domain is GAGVSQSPRYKVAKRGQDVALRCDPISGHVSLFWYQQALGQGPEFLTYFQNEAQLDKSGLPSDRFFAERPEGSVSTLKIQRTQQEDSAVYLCASSLAVNSNQPQHFGDGTRLSIL.

The rearrangement uses TRBV2 and TRBJ1-1, with D unresolved. The CDR3 length is 14 residues. V was clipped by 7 bases and J by 1 base, with 13 bases between them. Germline-derived CDR1 and CDR2 are SNHLY and FYNNEI. CDR3 amino acids: CASTPMVTNTEAFF. DNA for the CDR3: TGTGCCAGCACCCCCATGGTGACGAACACTGAAGCTTTCTTT.

The chain is built from TRBV4-1 and TRBJ1-2; maybe TRBD1 (5 bases). The germline CDR1 and CDR2 sequences are MGHRA and YSYEKL. The CDR3 loop spans 15 amino acids. Trimming removed 2 bases at V and 1 base at J, with 11 bases between. In DNA form, the CDR3 reads TGCGCCAGCAGCCAAAGTGGGACGGGTAACTATGGCTACACCTTC. Protein sequence: CASSQSGTGNYGYTF.

This clone was counted a few times. CDR3 DNA sequence: TGTGCCAGCAGCTTGGTCGGGCGGACTAACTATGGCTACACCTTC. Translation gives CASSLVGRTNYGYTF. The rearrangement links TRBV5-4 to TRBJ1-2; no reliable D call. This CDR3 has 15 amino acids. Trimming removed 0 bases from V and 0 bases from J, with 9 bases in between. In germline, CDR1 is SGHNT, CDR2 YYREEE (reference sequence). Drawing the rest from reference TRBV5-4 and TRBJ1-2, the complete variable domain is ETGVTQSPTHLIKTRGQQVTLRCSSQSGHNTVSWYQQALGQGPQFIFQYYREEENGRGNFPPRFSGLQFPNYSSELNVNALELDDSALYLCASSLVGRTNYGYTFGSGTRLTVV.

The table lists this clone with many counts. This chain joins TRBV23-1 and TRBJ2-1; D is ambiguous. TRBV23-1 is noted as an ORF with a role that remains uncertain. This CDR3 contains 14 residues. V was pared by 8 bases and J by 3 bases, with 14 bases between. The CDR3 DNA reads as TGCGCCAGCGGTCCCACGGGCCGCTACAATGAGCAGTTCTTC. Encoded protein: CASGPTGRYNEQFF.

The rearrangement joins TRBV5-6 to TRBJ2-1; TRBD1 aligns across 7 bases. This CDR3 has 14 residues. With 2 bases clipped from V and 12 bases from J, the junction kept 11 bases outside the gene matches. The germline gives CDR1 SGHDT, CDR2 YYEEEE. The CDR3: CASSFRDSTDRQFF. The CDR3 bases are TGTGCCAGCAGCTTCCGGGACAGTACAGATCGGCAGTTCTTC. The variable domain in full, with the rest retrieved from reference TRBV5-6 and TRBJ2-1, is DAGVTQSPTHLIKTRGQQVTLRCSPKSGHDTVSWYQQALGQGPQFIFQYYEEEERQRGNFPDRFSGHQFPNYSSELNVNALLLGDSALYLCASSFRDSTDRQFFGPGTRLTVL.

V and J are TRBV5-4 and TRBJ2-1; 8 bases are shared with TRBD2. Germline V gene sequence: CDR1 SGHNT, CDR2 YYREEE (reference sequence). V lost 4 bases to trimming and J lost 5 bases; unmatched junction nucleotides: 11. The CDR3 totals 16 residues. The CDR3 reads CASSTRGREEHNEQFF. The CDR3 DNA sequence: TGTGCCAGCAGCACCCGTGGGCGGGAGGAACACAATGAGCAGTTCTTC.

This chain connects TRBV29-1 to TRBJ1-1; 7 bases align to TRBD1. V lost 7 bases to trimming and J lost 3 bases; unmatched junction nucleotides: 5. Germline V gives CDR1 SQVTM, CDR2 ANQGSEA. The CDR3 spans 12 residues. CDR3 residues: CSARQGYTEAFF. The DNA for the CDR3 is TGCAGCGCCAGACAGGGCTACACTGAAGCTTTCTTT.

This chain links TRBV5-5 with TRBJ2-7; D gene uncertain. CDR3 length: 16 amino acids. Germline V gives CDR1 SGHKS, CDR2 YYEKEE (reference sequence). Trimming stripped 2 bases from V and 0 bases from J, with 15 bases between. This chain's CDR3 is CASSFHKFGDSYEQYV. In DNA, the CDR3 is TGTGCCAGCAGCTTCCATAAGTTTGGGGACTCCTACGAGCAGTACGTC.

This clone was seen only a few times. The chain carries TRBV7-6 and TRBJ2-3, with 7 bases identical to TRBD1. The V and J ends lost 7 bases and 7 bases, in that order; junction bases with no gene match: 5. Germline assignment: CDR1 SGHVS and CDR2 FNYEAQ. CDR3 size: 12 residues. This CDR3 reads CASTTGWNTQYF. The CDR3, as DNA: TGTGCCAGCACGACAGGGTGGAATACGCAGTATTTT.